Listed below are T cell receptor beta chains from one sample, sequenced in a study of somatic mutations in cytotoxic T cells in rheumatoid arthritis. Assay used: immunoSEQ multiplex PCR; TCRdb lists only in-frame clones, some missing. The table shows some 14,000 clones, with approximately 90% occurring only once. The sequenced material came from CD4+ T cells sorted from blood. These receptors came from a man aged 70 or older with rheumatoid arthritis. Both conserved end residues are part of each CDR3. The D gene is left open where the match is weak. The listing skips clone size in some rows; elsewhere it reads once, few, many or a size class.

size,J,V,D,CDR3,DNA
-,TRBJ1-1,TRBV30,-,CAWSAQRNTEAFF,TGTGCCTGGAGTGCACAGAGGAACACTGAAGCTTTCTTT
-,TRBJ1-4,TRBV18,TRBD1,CASSPPGQDLNEKLFF,TGTGCCAGCTCACCACCTGGACAGGATCTTAATGAAAAACTGTTTTTT
-,TRBJ1-1,TRBV19,TRBD1,CASSIGAGGHTEAFF,TGTGCCAGTAGTATAGGGGCAGGGGGGCACACTGAAGCTTTCTTT
-,TRBJ2-4,TRBV5-1,-,CASSLGPGGTKNIQYF,TGCGCCAGCAGCTTGGGGCCAGGGGGGACCAAAAACATTCAGTACTTC
-,TRBJ2-1,TRBV5-1,TRBD2,CASSLLAGGAYNEQFF,TGCGCCAGCAGCTTGTTGGCGGGGGGAGCCTACAATGAGCAGTTCTTC
-,TRBJ2-7,TRBV27,TRBD2,CASSFGVGGSSYEQYF,TGTGCCAGCAGTTTTGGAGTAGGCGGGAGCTCCTACGAGCAGTACTTC
-,TRBJ1-2,TRBV6-1,-,CASSVGGYGYTF,TGTGCCAGCAGTGTTGGCGGCTATGGCTACACCTTC
-,TRBJ2-6,TRBV2,TRBD1,CASGRQGAGANVLTF,TGTGCCAGCGGAAGGCAGGGGGCTGGGGCCAACGTCCTGACTTTC
-,TRBJ1-1,TRBV28,-,CASSTVDTEAFF,TGTGCCAGCAGTACGGTGGACACTGAAGCTTTCTTT
-,TRBJ1-2,TRBV19,-,CASSSTNGLMTF,TGTGCCAGTAGCAGCACCAACGGGTTGATGACCTTC
-,TRBJ1-5,TRBV7-9,TRBD1,CASSLGGQGADQPQHF,TGTGCCAGCAGCTTAGGGGGACAGGGTGCCGATCAGCCCCAGCATTTT
-,TRBJ1-1,TRBV6-5,TRBD1,CASSTPTGGKTEAFF,TGTGCCAGCAGTACCCCGACAGGGGGGAAGACTGAAGCTTTCTTT
-,TRBJ2-7,TRBV27,TRBD1,CASSSQGHWEQYF,TGTGCCAGCAGTTCACAGGGGCACTGGGAGCAGTACTTC
-,TRBJ2-1,TRBV6-1,-,CASSPRGARVNEQFF,TGTGCCAGCAGTCCCCGCGGGGCAAGAGTCAATGAGCAGTTCTTC
-,TRBJ2-5,TRBV11-3,-,CASSRAGLGETQYF,TGTGCCAGCAGCAGAGCGGGCTTGGGCGAGACCCAGTACTTC
-,TRBJ1-6,TRBV10-3,TRBD1,CAITSDRGDSPLHF,TGTGCCATCACTTCCGACAGGGGGGATTCACCCCTCCACTTT
-,TRBJ1-6,TRBV4-1,-,CASSQDTQVLSSYNSPLHF,TGCGCCAGCAGCCAAGATACCCAGGTCTTAAGCTCCTATAATTCACCCCTCCACTTT
-,TRBJ2-2,TRBV5-1,TRBD1,CASSLTGGSPANTGELFF,TGCGCCAGCAGCTTGACAGGGGGGTCTCCAGCGAACACCGGGGAGCTGTTTTTT
-,TRBJ1-4,TRBV10-3,-,CAIRSSREGEEKLFF,TGTGCCATCAGGTCTTCTCGGGAAGGCGAAGAAAAACTGTTTTTT
once,TRBJ1-5,TRBV21-1,-,CASTVAGPYQPQHF,TGTGCCAGCACAGTGGCGGGCCCTTATCAGCCCCAGCATTTT
-,TRBJ1-2,TRBV7-3,-,CASSRGLNYGYTF,TGTGCCAGCAGCCGGGGACTGAACTATGGCTACACCTTC
-,TRBJ1-5,TRBV27,TRBD1,CASSPGQGGQPQHF,TGTGCCAGCAGTCCTGGACAGGGCGGTCAGCCCCAGCATTTT
once,TRBJ2-2,TRBV7-3,-,CASSLTPGFPTGELFF,TGTGCCAGCAGCTTAACCCCAGGGTTTCCCACCGGGGAGCTGTTTTTT
-,TRBJ2-7,TRBV27,-,CASSLSWGQSYEQYF,TGTGCCAGCAGTTTATCGTGGGGGCAGTCCTACGAGCAGTACTTC
-,TRBJ2-7,TRBV19,-,CASSISAREQYF,TGTGCCAGTAGTATAAGCGCGAGGGAGCAGTACTTC
once,TRBJ2-6,TRBV19,-,CASRNRASSGANVLTF,TGTGCCAGTAGAAACAGGGCAAGCTCTGGGGCCAACGTCCTGACTTTC
-,TRBJ2-1,TRBV5-6,-,CASSYGQEQFF,TGTGCCAGCAGCTATGGACAGGAGCAGTTCTTC
-,TRBJ1-4,TRBV6-1,TRBD1,CASSEAGDRREKLFF,TGTGCCAGCAGTGAAGCGGGGGACAGACGCGAAAAACTGTTTTTT
-,TRBJ1-2,TRBV4-1,TRBD1,CASSLTGTGTGYGYTF,TGCGCCAGCAGCCTTACCGGGACAGGGACCGGCTATGGCTACACCTTC
once,TRBJ2-2,TRBV30,TRBD1,CAWRDRGTGELFF,TGTGCCTGGAGGGACAGGGGCACCGGGGAGCTGTTTTTT
-,TRBJ2-7,TRBV6-5,-,CASSSTGPSYEQYF,TGTGCCAGCAGTTCGACAGGTCCTTCCTACGAGCAGTACTTC
once,TRBJ1-5,TRBV5-5,-,CASSLYTASNQPQHF,TGTGCCAGCAGCTTGTATACAGCAAGCAATCAGCCCCAGCATTTT
-,TRBJ2-3,TRBV7-9,-,CASTRSTDTQYF,TGTGCCAGCACTCGTAGCACAGATACGCAGTATTTT
-,TRBJ2-3,TRBV28,-,CATTASTDTQYF,TGTGCCACCACAGCTAGCACAGATACGCAGTATTTT
-,TRBJ2-1,TRBV5-1,-,CASSSTSQDEQFF,TGCGCCAGCAGCTCGACTAGTCAGGATGAGCAGTTCTTC
-,TRBJ2-7,TRBV10-2,TRBD1,CASSLPGQEQYF,TGCGCCAGCAGCCTCCCGGGACAGGAGCAGTACTTC
-,TRBJ2-7,TRBV10-3,-,CAISAPDNHEQYF,TGTGCCATCAGTGCGCCTGACAATCACGAGCAGTACTTC
-,TRBJ1-5,TRBV9,TRBD1,CASSAGTDIQPQHF,TGTGCCAGCAGCGCCGGGACAGATATTCAGCCCCAGCATTTT
once,TRBJ2-1,TRBV4-2,TRBD2,CASSQGAGGYNEQFF,TGTGCCAGCAGCCAAGGGGCGGGGGGATACAATGAGCAGTTCTTC
-,TRBJ1-4,TRBV7-3,-,CASSHSATNEKLFF,TGTGCCAGCAGCCACAGTGCAACTAATGAAAAACTGTTTTTT
-,TRBJ1-6,TRBV27,TRBD1,CASSLTGTGGIYNSPLHF,TGTGCCAGCAGTTTAACCGGGACAGGGGGAATATATAATTCACCCCTCCACTTT
-,TRBJ2-5,TRBV2,-,CASRLGGPRETQYF,TGTGCCAGCAGACTAGGGGGTCCGAGGGAGACCCAGTACTTC
once,TRBJ1-1,TRBV7-9,TRBD1,CASSIGDRGSTEAFF,TGTGCCAGCAGCATAGGGGACAGGGGGTCCACTGAAGCTTTCTTT
few,TRBJ1-2,TRBV28,TRBD1,CASSPGTANYGYTF,TGTGCCAGCAGTCCCGGGACAGCGAACTATGGCTACACCTTC
hyperexpanded,TRBJ1-3,TRBV6-5,-,CASSYATGENTIYF,TGTGCCAGCAGTTACGCCACAGGCGAAAACACCATATATTTT
-,TRBJ1-2,TRBV18,-,CASSPARVSEGYTF,TGTGCCAGCTCACCAGCTAGAGTCTCAGAGGGCTACACCTTC
-,TRBJ2-1,TRBV19,-,CASKPKPTGTLSYNEQFF,TGTGCCAGTAAGCCGAAACCCACCGGGACTTTATCCTACAATGAGCAGTTCTTC
-,TRBJ1-1,TRBV10-1,-,CASSSMTEAFF,TGCGCCAGCAGTTCCATGACTGAAGCTTTCTTT
once,TRBJ2-7,TRBV18,TRBD1,CASSLGTGIRYEQYF,TGTGCCAGCTCACTTGGGACAGGGATCCGCTACGAGCAGTACTTC
-,TRBJ1-1,TRBV5-1,-,CASSPPLSTGTEAFF,TGCGCCAGCAGCCCCCCATTATCGACAGGAACCGAAGCTTTCTTT
-,TRBJ1-1,TRBV2,-,CASSGRDRYTEAFF,TGTGCCAGCAGTGGCAGGGATCGGTACACTGAAGCTTTCTTT
-,TRBJ1-4,TRBV28,-,CASRPSGGRKLFF,TGTGCCAGCAGGCCCTCCGGGGGGCGAAAACTGTTTTTT
-,TRBJ2-7,TRBV25-1,-,CASRFAGSYEQYF,TGTGCCAGCAGGTTCGCGGGCTCCTACGAGCAGTACTTC
-,TRBJ1-1,TRBV20-1,-,CSARLNTEAFF,TGCAGTGCTAGACTCAACACTGAAGCTTTCTTT
-,TRBJ1-2,TRBV18,TRBD1,CASSPAGQVPFSSGYTF,TGTGCCAGCTCCCCAGCAGGACAGGTCCCGTTTTCCTCCGGCTACACCTTC